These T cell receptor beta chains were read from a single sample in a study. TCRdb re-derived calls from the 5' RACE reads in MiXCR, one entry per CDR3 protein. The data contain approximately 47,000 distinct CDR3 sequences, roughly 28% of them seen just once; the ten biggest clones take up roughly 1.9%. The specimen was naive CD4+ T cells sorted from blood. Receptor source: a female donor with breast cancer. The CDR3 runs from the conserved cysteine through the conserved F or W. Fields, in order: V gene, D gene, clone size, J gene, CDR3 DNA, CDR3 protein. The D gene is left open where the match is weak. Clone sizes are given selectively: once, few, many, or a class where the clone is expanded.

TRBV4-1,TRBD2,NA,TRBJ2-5,TGCGCCAGCAGCCAAGCAGCCGGGACTAGCGTGGAGACCCAGTACTTC,CASSQAAGTSVETQYF
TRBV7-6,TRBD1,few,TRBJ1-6,TGTGCCAGCAGCTTATCAGGGGGAAATTCACCCCTCCACTTT,CASSLSGGNSPLHF
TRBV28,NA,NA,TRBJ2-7,TGTGCCAGCAGTTCGGGACAACACTACGAGCAGTACTTC,CASSSGQHYEQYF
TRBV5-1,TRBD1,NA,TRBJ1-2,TGCGCCAGCAGCTTGGATATCCAGGGGGCATCGTATGGCTACACCTTC,CASSLDIQGASYGYTF
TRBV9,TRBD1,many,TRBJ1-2,TGTGCCAGCAGCGTAGATGGTGGGACAGGGAGGAACTATGGCTACACCTTC,CASSVDGGTGRNYGYTF
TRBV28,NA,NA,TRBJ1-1,TGTGCCAGCAGTCACCAGGGGAACACTGAAGCTTTCTTT,CASSHQGNTEAFF
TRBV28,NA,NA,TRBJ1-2,TGTGCCAGCATCCCCCAAATTGGCAGGGCCTATGGCTACACCTTC,CASIPQIGRAYGYTF
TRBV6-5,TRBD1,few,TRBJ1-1,TGTGCCAGCCGACCGGACAGGACTCCGAACACTGAAGCTTTCTTT,CASRPDRTPNTEAFF
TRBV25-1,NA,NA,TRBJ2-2,TGTGCCAGCAGTGAATGGGGCAGGGGGGCCACCGGGGAGCTGTTTTTT,CASSEWGRGATGELFF
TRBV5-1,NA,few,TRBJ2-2,TGCGCCAGCAGCTTTCAGGGCACCGCGAACACCGGGGAGCTGTTTTTT,CASSFQGTANTGELFF
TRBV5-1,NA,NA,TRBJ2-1,TGCGCCAGCAGGATCGGGACGGTCTCCTACAATGAGCAGTTCTTC,CASRIGTVSYNEQFF
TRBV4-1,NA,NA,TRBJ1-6,TGCGCCAGCAGCCGAGATGGGAACAGACCCCTCCACTTT,CASSRDGNRPLHF